Sequencing of this T cell receptor (beta chain) was carried out in a study of cytomegalovirus exposure and HLA in healthy donors. Study background: There were 350 to 400 genotyped donors. Of these, roughly 84% fell in the genetic ancestry cluster associated with self-reported Caucasian donors. Findings and caveats of the study: Confirmation was obtained in vitro that a few CMV-associated chains are specific for CMV antigens. Immune exposure data for these donors was limited to CMV serostatus.

Primers: 60 Vbeta forward and 13 Jbeta reverse. Measured with immunoSEQ multiplex PCR; TCRdb has only the in-frame clones, and not every one. The sample records about 160,000 clones, about 71% being singletons. Germline CDR1 is MGHRA and CDR2 is YSYEKL. The V gene end was trimmed by 1 base and the J gene end by 0 bases; junction bases not matched to a gene: 8. CDR3 size: 17 residues. The donors were healthy bone marrow donors. A remark on this clone: Antigen: not known.

Sequenced input: PBMCs. This receptor was obtained from a woman in her thirties in good health and CMV-seronegative. The rearrangement joins TRBV4-1 to TRBJ1-1, with TRBD1 matching over 7 bases. The CDR3 sequence is CASSQGDGGTVNTEAFF. As DNA, the CDR3 is TGCGCCAGCAGCCAAGGGGATGGGGGGACAGTGAACACTGAAGCTTTCTTT.